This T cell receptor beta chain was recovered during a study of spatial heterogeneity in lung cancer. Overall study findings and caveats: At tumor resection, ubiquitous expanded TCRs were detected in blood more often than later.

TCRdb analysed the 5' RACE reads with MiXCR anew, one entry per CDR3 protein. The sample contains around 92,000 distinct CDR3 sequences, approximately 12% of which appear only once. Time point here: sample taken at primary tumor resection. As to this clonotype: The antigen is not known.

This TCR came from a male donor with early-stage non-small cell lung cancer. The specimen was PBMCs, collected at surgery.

The CDR3 DNA reads as TGTGCCAGCAGTTTAATTTCGAGCGGTAACACCGGGGAGCTGTTTTTT. As protein: CASSLISSGNTGELFF. The V and J genes are TRBV28 and TRBJ2-2; D may be TRBD2 (5 bases). CDR3 length equals 16 residues. Germline CDR1 reads MDHEN; CDR2 reads SYDVKM. Trimming stripped 2 bases from V and 2 bases from J, with 12 bases between.